This T cell receptor beta chain was recovered during a study of blood T cell repertoires in COVID-19. For the study at large: COVID-19 samples from acute and convalescent phases originated in the United States, Italy and Spain. The analysed material was cDNA or gDNA that came from T cells, B-cell-depleted T cells, or PBMCs.

V was cut by 4 bases and J by 1 base, with 13 bases left in between. CDR3 size: 15 residues. Germline V gives CDR1 LGHNT, CDR2 FRNRAP. Authors' processing steps: How many nucleated cells were present was estimated from reference gene primer amplification. Libraries were prepared by immunoSEQ multiplex PCR; TCRdb keeps only in-frame clonotypes and omits some of them. Clone size and the V and J calls come from that table; the DNA yielded D and trimming. The sample includes 150,000 to 200,000 clones, about nine tenths of them seen just once. The clonotype was recovered from a man aged 40-55 years with acute or convalescent COVID-19. The rearrangement joins TRBV12-5 to TRBJ1-1; no reliable D call. The sequencing sample was made of peripheral blood. The DNA of the CDR3 is TGTGCTAGTGGTTCCGCCTCGACGGGGAACACTGAAGCTTTCTTT. Translated, it gives CASGSASTGNTEAFF.